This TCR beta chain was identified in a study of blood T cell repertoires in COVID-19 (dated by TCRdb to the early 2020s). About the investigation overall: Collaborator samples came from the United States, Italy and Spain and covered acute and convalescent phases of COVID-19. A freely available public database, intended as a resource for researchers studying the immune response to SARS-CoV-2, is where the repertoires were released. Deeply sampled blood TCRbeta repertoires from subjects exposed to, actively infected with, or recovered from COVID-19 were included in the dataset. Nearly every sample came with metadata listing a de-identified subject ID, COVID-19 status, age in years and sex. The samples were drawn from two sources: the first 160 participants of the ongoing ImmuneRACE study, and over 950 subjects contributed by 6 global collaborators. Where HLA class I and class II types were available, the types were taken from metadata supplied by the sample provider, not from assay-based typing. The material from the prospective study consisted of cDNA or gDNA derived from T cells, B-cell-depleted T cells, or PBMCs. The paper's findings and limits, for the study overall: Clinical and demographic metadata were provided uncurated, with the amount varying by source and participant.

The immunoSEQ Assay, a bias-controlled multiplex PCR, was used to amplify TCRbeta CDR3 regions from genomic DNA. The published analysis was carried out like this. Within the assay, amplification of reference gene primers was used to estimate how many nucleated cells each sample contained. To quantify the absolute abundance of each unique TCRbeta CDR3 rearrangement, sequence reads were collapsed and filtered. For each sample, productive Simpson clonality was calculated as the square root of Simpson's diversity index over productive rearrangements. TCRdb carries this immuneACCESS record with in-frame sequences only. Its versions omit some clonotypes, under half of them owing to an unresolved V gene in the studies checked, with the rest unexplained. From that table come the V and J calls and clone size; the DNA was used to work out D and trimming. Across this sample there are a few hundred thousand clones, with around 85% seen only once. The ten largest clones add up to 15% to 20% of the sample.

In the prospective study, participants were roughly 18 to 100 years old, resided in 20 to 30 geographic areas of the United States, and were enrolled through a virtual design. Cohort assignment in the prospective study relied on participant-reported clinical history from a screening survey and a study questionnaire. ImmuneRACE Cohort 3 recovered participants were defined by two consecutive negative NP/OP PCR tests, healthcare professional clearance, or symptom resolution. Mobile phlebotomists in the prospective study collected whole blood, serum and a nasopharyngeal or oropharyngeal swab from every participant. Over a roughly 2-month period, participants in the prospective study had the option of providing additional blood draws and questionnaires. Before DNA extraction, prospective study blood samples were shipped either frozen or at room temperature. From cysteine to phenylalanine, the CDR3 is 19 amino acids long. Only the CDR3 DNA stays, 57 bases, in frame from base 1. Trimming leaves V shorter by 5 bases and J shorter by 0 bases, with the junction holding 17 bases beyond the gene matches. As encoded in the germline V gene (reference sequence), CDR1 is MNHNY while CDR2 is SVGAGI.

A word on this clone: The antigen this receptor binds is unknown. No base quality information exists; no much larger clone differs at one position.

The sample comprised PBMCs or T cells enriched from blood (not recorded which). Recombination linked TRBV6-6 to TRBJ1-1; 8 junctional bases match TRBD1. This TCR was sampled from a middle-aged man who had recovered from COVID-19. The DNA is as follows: TGTGCCAGCAGTCCCACAGACGGATACAGGGGGGGACTGAACACTGAAGCTTTCTTT. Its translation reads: CASSPTDGYRGGLNTEAFF.